The 20 T cell receptor beta chains given below trace back to one sample, sequenced in a study of CD8+CD57+ T cells in acquired aplastic anemia. Genomic DNA served as template for TCR beta VDJ and CDR3 profiling. Each CDR3 protein gets one entry after TCRdb re-called the reads with MiXCR. The sample yields some 180,000 distinct CDR3 sequences, approximately 45% seen once. Sequenced: sorted CD4+, CD8+, or CD8+CD57+ T cells (not recorded which) from PBMCs. The receptors here all came from a human donor in good health.

This clonotype was observed many times. The chain is built from TRBV5-1 and TRBJ2-3; tentative D call: TRBD2 (5 bases). From germline, CDR1 is SGHRS and CDR2 YFSETQ. CDR3 length: 16 amino acids. The germline V and J ends were trimmed by 3 bases and 5 bases, with 19 bases remaining between them. The CDR3 sequence: CASSSGRGKKGDTQYF. The CDR3 region has the DNA TGCGCCAGCAGCTCCGGTCGGGGAAAAAAGGGAGATACGCAGTATTTT.

This clonotype was observed at least ten times. V and J are TRBV5-6 and TRBJ2-3; 7 positions match TRBD1. The CDR3 runs to 16 residues. The trim removed 4 bases at V and 7 bases at J, leaving 15 bases unmatched. Germline CDR1 and CDR2: SGHDT and YYEEEE. CDR3 amino acids: CASSLHQTGTAHTQYF. The CDR3 DNA follows: TGTGCCAGCAGCCTACATCAAACCGGGACAGCTCATACGCAGTATTTT.

Worth noting for this clonotype: At one end the junction does not follow the germline gene, possibly because of a read error. The CDR3 is CASSLQQNTEAF. CDR3 coding DNA: TGTGCCAGCAGCTTACAGCAGAACACTGAAGCTTTC. The chain carries TRBV7-3 and TRBJ2-6; unclear D gene. Germline CDR1 and CDR2: SGHTA and FQGTGA. The CDR3 contains 12 residues.

The V gene is TRBV7-9, the J gene TRBJ1-2; D remains unclear. This CDR3 comprises 15 residues. The germline V and J ends were trimmed by 0 bases and 0 bases, with 8 bases remaining between them. Germline-derived CDR1 and CDR2 are SEHNR and FQNEAQ (reference sequence). The CDR3 loop is CASSLASVANYGYTF. DNA of the CDR3: TGTGCCAGCAGCTTAGCTTCAGTAGCTAACTATGGCTACACCTTC.

This clonotype appeared many times. V and J are TRBV19 and TRBJ1-2, with D perhaps matching TRBD1 (5 bases). V lost 3 bases to trimming and J lost 5 bases, with 13 bases between them. The CDR3 loop spans 14 amino acids. Germline assignment: CDR1 LNHDA and CDR2 SQIVND (reference sequence). The CDR3: CASSMIQEGYGYTF. DNA of the CDR3: TGTGCCAGTAGTATGATACAGGAAGGTTATGGCTACACCTTC.

The chain combines TRBV5-8 with TRBJ2-7, with no clear D. With 2 bases removed from V and 4 bases from J, the gap between germline ends came to 7 bases. This CDR3 has 12 residues. CDR1 is SGHTS, CDR2 YDEGEE, per germline. CDR3: CASSFGRYEQYF. CDR3 coding DNA: TGTGCCAGCAGCTTCGGAAGGTACGAGCAGTACTTC.

This clonotype was recorded at least ten times. The V and J genes are TRBV15 and TRBJ1-3; D unclear. The CDR3 spans 16 residues. Trimming took off 0 bases at V and 4 bases at J, with 13 bases between the two ends. From germline, CDR1 is LNHNV and CDR2 YYDKDF (reference sequence). Here the CDR3 DNA reads TGTGCCACCAGCAGAGATACGGGTTTAGGAGGAAACACCATATATTTT. It codes for CATSRDTGLGGNTIYF.

This clonotype was seen more than once but under ten times. One end of the junction varies from germline; a read error may be responsible. The rearrangement links TRBV6-1 to TRBJ1-1; 9 positions match TRBD1. This CDR3 has 13 amino acids. Looked up from germline, CDR1 is MNHNS and CDR2 is SASEGT. CDR3 protein: CASRVQGAVEAFF. The CDR3 nucleotides are TGTGCCAGCAGGGTACAGGGGGCAGTTGAAGCTTTTTTT.

This clonotype has a count of ten or more. The gene calls are TRBV15 and TRBJ2-2, with TRBD2 matching over 11 bases. CDR1 and CDR2 (germline): LNHNV, YYDKDF (reference sequence). The CDR3 is made up of 19 amino acids. J lost 4 bases, V lost 3 bases, and 13 bases had no gene match. The CDR3 spells CATSRSSLAGGTSTGELFF. DNA of the CDR3: TGTGCCACCAGCAGGTCCTCGCTAGCGGGAGGTACCAGCACCGGGGAGCTGTTTTTT.

The genes are TRBV2 and TRBJ2-1; D is possibly TRBD1 or TRBD2 (5 bases each). V was pared by 4 bases and J by 8 bases, with 9 bases between. The CDR3 is 12 residues long. Germline lookup yields CDR1 SNHLY and CDR2 FYNNEI. CDR3 bases: TGTGCCAGCAGTGTGCTGGGGGATGAGCAGTTCTTC. This gives the protein CASSVLGDEQFF.

This clonotype was observed a handful of times. The rearrangement uses TRBV20-1 and TRBJ1-2, with 7 bases that match TRBD1. Germline trimming cut 5 bases from V and 3 bases from J; bases unmatched to any gene: 3. CDR3 size: 12 residues. Germline-derived CDR1 and CDR2 are DFQATT and SNEGSKA (reference sequence). CDR3 loop: CSAPGTDYGYTF. CDR3 bases: TGCAGTGCTCCCGGGACAGACTATGGCTACACCTTC.

The chain is built from TRBV11-2 and TRBJ1-1; D gene unclear. Looked up from germline, CDR1 is SGHAT and CDR2 is FQNNGV. The CDR3 has 15 residues. V lost 8 bases and J 4 bases, leaving 20 bases between the germline ends. The CDR3 nucleotides read TGTGCCAGCCGCTCAATAGGAGGGATCGGCACTGAAGCTTTCTTT. This sequence encodes CASRSIGGIGTEAFF.

The sample holds many counts of this clonotype. V and J are TRBV10-3 and TRBJ2-1; TRBD2 agrees at 11 bases. V lost 7 bases and J lost 5; bases outside the gene matches: 4. Germline V gene lookup returns CDR1 ENHRY and CDR2 SYGVKD. This CDR3 spans 14 amino acids. The CDR3 DNA is TGTGCCATCAACTCGGGACTAGCGGACAATGAGCAGTTCTTC. Its translation is CAINSGLADNEQFF.

This chain connects TRBV15 to TRBJ2-1; D is ambiguous. Looked up from germline, CDR1 is LNHNV and CDR2 is YYDKDF (reference sequence). V gave up 0 bases and J gave up 8 bases, with 5 bases separating them. The CDR3 is made up of 12 amino acids. The CDR3 loop reads CATSRDLYEQFF. CDR3 nucleotides: TGTGCCACCAGCAGAGATCTATATGAGCAGTTCTTC.

On this clonotype itself: One end of the junction varies from germline; a read error may be responsible. The chain recombines TRBV5-5 with TRBJ2-1, with D perhaps TRBD1 or TRBD2 (5 bases each). The CDR3 length is 14 residues. CDR1 and CDR2 from the germline V gene are SGHKS and YYEKEE (reference sequence). The CDR3 loop is CASSRDDSFNGQFF. In DNA, the CDR3 is TGTGCCAGCAGCCGGGACGACTCCTTCAATGGGCAGTTCTTC.

On this clonotype itself: A much larger clone lies a single base off, so this may be a read error. The J gene is TRBJ1-6, the V gene TRBV20-1; D not certain. Looked up from germline, CDR1 is DFQATT and CDR2 is SNEGSKA (reference sequence). CDR3 size: 15 residues. CDR3 residues: CSATGELHYNPPLHF. The CDR3 DNA reads TGCAGTGCTACCGGAGAGCTCCACTATAATCCACCCCTCCACTTT.

The chain is built from TRBV2 and TRBJ1-2; 7 positions match TRBD1. J was trimmed by 4 bases and V by 6 bases; bases with no gene match: 5. Germline-derived CDR1 and CDR2 are SNHLY and FYNNEI. The CDR3 spans 13 residues. The CDR3 spells CASRPGQAYGYTF. CDR3 sequence (DNA): TGTGCCAGCAGGCCCGGACAGGCCTATGGCTACACCTTC.

Comment on this clonotype: The junction shows a germline mismatch at one end, possibly a read error. The chain links TRBV2 to TRBJ1-1; D might be TRBD1 (5 bases). Germline CDR1 and CDR2: SNHLY and FYNNEI. The CDR3 sequence is 13 residues long. The CDR3 region has the DNA TGCGCCTCCCGAAGGGAAGGGGCCACTGAAGCTTTCTTT. Residues: CASRREGATEAFF.

This clonotype was seen many times. The V gene is TRBV20-1, the J gene TRBJ1-1; D uncertain. Germline V gives CDR1 DFQATT, CDR2 SNEGSKA (reference sequence). The CDR3 runs 11 residues. The V gene lost 6 bases and the J gene lost 3 bases, with 8 bases spanning the gap. The CDR3: CSACQDTEAFF. The CDR3 region has the DNA TGCAGTGCCTGCCAGGACACTGAAGCTTTCTTT.

In its sample, this clonotype was seen many times. This rearrangement joins TRBV19 to TRBJ2-1; 8 bases fit TRBD2. Trimming took 5 bases from V and 4 from J; bases not matched to a gene: 7. The germline CDR1 and CDR2 sequences are LNHDA and SQIVND (reference sequence). The CDR3 totals 15 residues. The CDR3 sequence: CASSPLAEAYNEQFF. Here the CDR3 DNA reads TGTGCCAGTAGTCCACTAGCGGAAGCTTACAATGAGCAGTTCTTC.